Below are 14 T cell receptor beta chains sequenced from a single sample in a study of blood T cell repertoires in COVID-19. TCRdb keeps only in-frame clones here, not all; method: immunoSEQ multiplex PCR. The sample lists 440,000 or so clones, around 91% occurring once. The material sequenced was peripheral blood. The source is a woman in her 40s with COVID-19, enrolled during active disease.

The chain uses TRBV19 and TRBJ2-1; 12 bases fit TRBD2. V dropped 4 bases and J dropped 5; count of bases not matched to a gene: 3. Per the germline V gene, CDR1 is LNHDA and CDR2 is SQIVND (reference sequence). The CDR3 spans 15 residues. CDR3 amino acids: CASSTRTSGNNEQFF. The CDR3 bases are TGTGCCAGTAGTACCCGGACTAGCGGGAACAATGAGCAGTTCTTC.

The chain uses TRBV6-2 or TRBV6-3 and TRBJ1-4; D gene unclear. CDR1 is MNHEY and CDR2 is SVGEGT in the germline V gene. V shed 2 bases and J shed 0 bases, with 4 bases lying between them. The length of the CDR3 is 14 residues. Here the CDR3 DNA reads TGTGCCAGCAGTTACAGAGCAACTAATGAAAAACTGTTTTTT. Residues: CASSYRATNEKLFF.

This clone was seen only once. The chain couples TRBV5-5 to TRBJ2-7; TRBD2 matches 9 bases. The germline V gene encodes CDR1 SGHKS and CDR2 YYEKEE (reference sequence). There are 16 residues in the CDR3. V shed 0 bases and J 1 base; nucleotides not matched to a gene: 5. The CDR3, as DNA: TGTGCCAGCAGCTTGGTGGCGGGGGGGATTTCCTACGAGCAGTACTTC. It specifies CASSLVAGGISYEQYF.

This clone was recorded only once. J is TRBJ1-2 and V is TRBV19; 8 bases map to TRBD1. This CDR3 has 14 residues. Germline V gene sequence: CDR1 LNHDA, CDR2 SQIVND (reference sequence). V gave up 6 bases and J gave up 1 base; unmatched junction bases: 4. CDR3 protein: CASRRTGSNYGYTF. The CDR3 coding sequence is TGTGCCAGTAGGAGGACAGGGAGTAACTATGGCTACACCTTC.

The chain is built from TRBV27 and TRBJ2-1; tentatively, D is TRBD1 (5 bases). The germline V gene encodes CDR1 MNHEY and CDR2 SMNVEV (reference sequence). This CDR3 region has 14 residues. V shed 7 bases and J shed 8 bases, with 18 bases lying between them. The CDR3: CASTPKRAQDEQFF. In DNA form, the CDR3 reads TGTGCCAGCACCCCGAAAAGGGCACAGGATGAGCAGTTCTTC.

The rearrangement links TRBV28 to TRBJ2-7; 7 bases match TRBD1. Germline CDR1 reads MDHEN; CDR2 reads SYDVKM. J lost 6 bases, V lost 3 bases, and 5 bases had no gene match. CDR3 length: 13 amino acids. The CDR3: CASSFPTGSEQYF. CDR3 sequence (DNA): TGTGCCAGCAGTTTCCCGACAGGGAGCGAGCAGTACTTC.

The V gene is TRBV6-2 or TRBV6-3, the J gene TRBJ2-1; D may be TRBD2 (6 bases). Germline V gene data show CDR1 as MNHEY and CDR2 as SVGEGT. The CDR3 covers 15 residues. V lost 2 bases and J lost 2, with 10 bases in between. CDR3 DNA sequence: TGTGCCAGCAGTTACGAAAGGACTACCTACAATGAGCAGTTCTTC. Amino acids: CASSYERTTYNEQFF.

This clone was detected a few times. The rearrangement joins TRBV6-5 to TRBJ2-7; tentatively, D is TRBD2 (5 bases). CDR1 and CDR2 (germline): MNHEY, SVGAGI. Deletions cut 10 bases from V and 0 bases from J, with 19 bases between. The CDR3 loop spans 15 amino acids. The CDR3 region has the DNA TGTGCCATTCCCAAAACCGGACGGGGCTCCTACGAGCAGTACTTC. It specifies CAIPKTGRGSYEQYF.

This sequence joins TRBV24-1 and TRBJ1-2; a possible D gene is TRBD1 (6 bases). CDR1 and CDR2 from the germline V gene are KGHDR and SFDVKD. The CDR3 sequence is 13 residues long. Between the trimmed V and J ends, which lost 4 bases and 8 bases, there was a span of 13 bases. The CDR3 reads CATSDRGATGYTF. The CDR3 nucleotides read TGTGCCACCAGTGACCGGGGGGCGACGGGCTACACCTTC.

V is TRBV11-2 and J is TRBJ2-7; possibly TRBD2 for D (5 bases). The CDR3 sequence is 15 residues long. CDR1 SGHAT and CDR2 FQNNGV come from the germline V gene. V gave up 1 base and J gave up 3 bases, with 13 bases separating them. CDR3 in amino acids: CASSLAGGQSYEQYF. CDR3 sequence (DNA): TGTGCCAGCAGCTTAGCCGGCGGGCAAAGCTACGAGCAGTACTTC.

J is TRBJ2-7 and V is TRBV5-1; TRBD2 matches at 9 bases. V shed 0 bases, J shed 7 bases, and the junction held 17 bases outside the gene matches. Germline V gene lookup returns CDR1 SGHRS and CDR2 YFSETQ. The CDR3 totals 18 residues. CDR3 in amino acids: CASSLGPRGSGGPKEQYF. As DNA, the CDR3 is TGCGCCAGCAGCTTGGGCCCGCGGGGGAGCGGGGGGCCGAAGGAGCAGTACTTC.

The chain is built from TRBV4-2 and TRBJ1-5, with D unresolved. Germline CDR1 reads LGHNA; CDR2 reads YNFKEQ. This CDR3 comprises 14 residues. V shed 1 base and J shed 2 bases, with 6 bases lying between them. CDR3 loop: CASSQVVGNQPQHF. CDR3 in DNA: TGTGCCAGCAGCCAAGTAGTGGGCAATCAGCCCCAGCATTTT.

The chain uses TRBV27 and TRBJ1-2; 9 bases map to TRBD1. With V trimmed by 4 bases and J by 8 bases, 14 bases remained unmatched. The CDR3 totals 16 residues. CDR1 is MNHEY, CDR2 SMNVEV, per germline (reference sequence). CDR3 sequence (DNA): TGTGCCAGCAGTTCGCCTCGATCGGGACAGGGAACAGGCTACACCTTC. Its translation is CASSSPRSGQGTGYTF.

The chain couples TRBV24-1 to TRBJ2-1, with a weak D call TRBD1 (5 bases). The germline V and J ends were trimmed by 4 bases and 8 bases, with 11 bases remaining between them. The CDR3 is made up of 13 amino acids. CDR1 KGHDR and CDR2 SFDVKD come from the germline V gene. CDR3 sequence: CATSDAGMDEQFF. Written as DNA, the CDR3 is TGTGCCACCAGTGACGCAGGGATGGATGAGCAGTTCTTC.